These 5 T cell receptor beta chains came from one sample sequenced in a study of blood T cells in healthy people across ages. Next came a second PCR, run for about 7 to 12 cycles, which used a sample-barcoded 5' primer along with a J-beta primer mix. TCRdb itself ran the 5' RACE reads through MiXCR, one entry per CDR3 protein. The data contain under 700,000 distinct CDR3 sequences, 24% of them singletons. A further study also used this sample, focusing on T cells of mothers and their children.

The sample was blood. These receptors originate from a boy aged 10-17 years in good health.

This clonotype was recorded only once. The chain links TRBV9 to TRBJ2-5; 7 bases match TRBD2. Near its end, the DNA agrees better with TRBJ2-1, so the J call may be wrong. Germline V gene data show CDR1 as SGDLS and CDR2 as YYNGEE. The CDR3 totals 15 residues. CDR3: CASSVVPAGYPEQFF. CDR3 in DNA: TGTGCCAGCAGCGTAGTTCCAGCGGGGTACCCTGAGCAGTTCTTC.

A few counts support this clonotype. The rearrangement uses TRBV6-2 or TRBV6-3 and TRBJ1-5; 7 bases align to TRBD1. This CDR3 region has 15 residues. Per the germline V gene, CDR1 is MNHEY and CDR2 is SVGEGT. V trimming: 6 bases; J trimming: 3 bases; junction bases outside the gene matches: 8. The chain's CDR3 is CASSRQGQPNQPQHF. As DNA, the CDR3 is TGTGCCAGCAGCCGACAGGGCCAGCCCAATCAGCCCCAGCATTTT.

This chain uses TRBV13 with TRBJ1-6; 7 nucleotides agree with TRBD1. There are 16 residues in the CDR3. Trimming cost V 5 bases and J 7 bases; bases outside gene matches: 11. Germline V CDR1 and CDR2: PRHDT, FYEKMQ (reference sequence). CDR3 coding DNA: TGTGCCAGCAGCCCCAGAGGGACAGACCTAAATTCACCCCTCCACTTT. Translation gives CASSPRGTDLNSPLHF.

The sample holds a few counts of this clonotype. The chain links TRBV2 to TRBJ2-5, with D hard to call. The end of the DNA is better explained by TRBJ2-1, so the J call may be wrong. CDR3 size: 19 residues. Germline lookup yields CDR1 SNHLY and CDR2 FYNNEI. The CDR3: CASSYGEGLAYSAANEQFF. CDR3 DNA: TGTGCCAGCAGTTACGGAGAAGGGCTGGCCTACTCCGCGGCCAATGAGCAGTTCTTC.

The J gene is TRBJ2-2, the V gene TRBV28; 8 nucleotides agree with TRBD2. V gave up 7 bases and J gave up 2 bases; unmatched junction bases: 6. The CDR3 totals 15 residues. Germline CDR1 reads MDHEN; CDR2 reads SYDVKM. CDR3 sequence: CASTPGGPNTGELFF. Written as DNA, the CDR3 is TGTGCCAGCACCCCGGGGGGGCCCAACACCGGGGAGCTGTTTTTT.